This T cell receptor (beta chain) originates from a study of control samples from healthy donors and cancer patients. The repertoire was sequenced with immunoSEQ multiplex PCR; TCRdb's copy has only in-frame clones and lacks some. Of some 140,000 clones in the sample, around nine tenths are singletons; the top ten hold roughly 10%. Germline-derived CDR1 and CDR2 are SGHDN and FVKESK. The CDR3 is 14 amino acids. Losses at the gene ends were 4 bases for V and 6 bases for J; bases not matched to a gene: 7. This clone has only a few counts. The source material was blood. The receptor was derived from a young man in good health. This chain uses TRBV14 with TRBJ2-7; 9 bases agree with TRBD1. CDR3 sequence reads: CASSPYGTGREQYF. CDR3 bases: TGTGCCAGCAGCCCATACGGGACAGGGCGCGAGCAGTACTTC.